This TCR beta chain originates from a study of metastatic and nonmetastatic thyroid tumors. Until they underwent thyroid surgery, no patient had received any treatment. This clone was detected many times. Losses at the gene ends were 4 bases for V and 2 bases for J; bases not matched to a gene: 3. This CDR3 contains 14 residues. The germline CDR1 and CDR2 sequences are SGDLS and YYNGEE. TCRdb used MiXCR to call clones anew from the PCR reads. The data contain 24,000 or so clones, approximately 19% of them singletons. The chain links TRBV9 to TRBJ2-7, with 10 nucleotides matching TRBD1. The clonotype originates from a male donor with papillary thyroid cancer or a benign thyroid nodule (not recorded which). Some clones in this sample may be carry-over from other donors' samples. The sequencing sample was made of blood. The CDR3 here is CASSSGTGAYEQYF. The CDR3 DNA reads TGTGCCAGCAGCTCCGGGACAGGGGCCTACGAGCAGTACTTC.